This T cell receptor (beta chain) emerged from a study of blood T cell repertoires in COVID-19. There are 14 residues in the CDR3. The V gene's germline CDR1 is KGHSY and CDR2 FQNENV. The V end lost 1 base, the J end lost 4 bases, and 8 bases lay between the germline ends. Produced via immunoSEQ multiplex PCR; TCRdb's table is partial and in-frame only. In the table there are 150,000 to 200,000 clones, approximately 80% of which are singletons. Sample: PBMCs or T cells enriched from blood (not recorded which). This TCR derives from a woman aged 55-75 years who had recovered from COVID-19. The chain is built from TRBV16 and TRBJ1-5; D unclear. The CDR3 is CASSQFGGNQPQHF. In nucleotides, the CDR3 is TGTGCCAGCAGCCAATTCGGAGGGAATCAGCCCCAGCATTTT.